The T cell receptor (beta chain) under discussion was sequenced for a study of T cells in women clearing cervical HPV infection. As for the study in general: Women with histologically confirmed HPV16-related CIN3 or worse, 2 with invasive cancer, served as cases.

Germline-derived CDR1 and CDR2 are DFQATT and SNEGSKA (reference sequence). Germline trimming cut 0 bases from V and 3 bases from J; bases unmatched to any gene: 7. CDR3 size: 17 residues. Measured with immunoSEQ multiplex PCR; TCRdb has only the in-frame clones, and not every one. The sample's table shows over 30,000 clones. All donors had a single incident cervical HPV16 infection, not prevalent. Concerning this clone: The CDR3 end lies 3 residues beyond the end of the read and is filled in from the germline J gene.

The sample was blood buffy coat. This clonotype was sampled from a woman between 18 and 70 years old with a cervical HPV16 infection that either progressed to CIN3+ or cleared (not recorded which). J is TRBJ2-3 and V is TRBV20-1, with 12 positions matching TRBD2. The CDR3 reads CSARDTRLAGATDTQYF. The covered CDR3 bases are TGCAGTGCTAGAGATACTCGACTAGCGGGGGCTACAGATACG.